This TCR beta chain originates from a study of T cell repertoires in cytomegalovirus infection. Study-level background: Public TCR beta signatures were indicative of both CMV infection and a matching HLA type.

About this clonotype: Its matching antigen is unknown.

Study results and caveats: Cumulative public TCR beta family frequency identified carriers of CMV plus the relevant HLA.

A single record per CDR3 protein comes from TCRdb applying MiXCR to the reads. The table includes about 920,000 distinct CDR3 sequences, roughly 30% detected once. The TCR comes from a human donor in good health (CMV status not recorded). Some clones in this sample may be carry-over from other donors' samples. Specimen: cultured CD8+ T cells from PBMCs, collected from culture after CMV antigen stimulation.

Here the CDR3 DNA reads TGTGCCAGCAGGACAGGGTTCATGAACACTGAAGCTTTCTTT. This codes for CASRTGFMNTEAFF. The chain carries TRBV2 and TRBJ1-1; TRBD1 aligns across 7 bases. The germline V gene encodes CDR1 SNHLY and CDR2 FYNNEI. The CDR3 has 14 amino acids. V lost 6 bases to trimming and J lost 0 bases; unmatched junction nucleotides: 4.